A single sample is the source of the 29 T cell receptor beta chains below, sequenced in a study of regulatory T cells in long-lasting Graves disease (dated by TCRdb to the early 2020s). Interpreted using the paper, the time point label stands for: persistent/refractory GD, antithyroid drugs over 5 years with positive TRAb. RNA was extracted from PBMCs in TRIzol for both TCR sequencing and RNA sequencing. Receptor libraries were prepared by multiplex PCR. These reads were obtained on an Illumina HiSeq 4000. TCR beta libraries were built with iRepertoire HTBI primers and Arm-PCR amplification of CDR3 regions. TCRdb cleaned the public reads at Q25 with fastp, built clones with MiXCR and kept in-frame beta chains. Identical CDR3 protein sequences are pooled into one entry, listed with their most common genes and DNA. The sample table holds some 330,000 distinct CDR3 sequences, of which roughly 23% were seen once. The ten most abundant clones make up approximately 30% of the sample.

This specimen consisted of peripheral blood mononuclear cells (PBMCs), obtained when the disease was refractory, from a patient treated with antithyroid drugs. Receptor source: a middle-aged woman with Graves disease. Donor details come from another sample of the same person, matched by shared clones.

This clonotype appeared many times. The J gene is TRBJ2-2, the V gene TRBV28; unclear D gene. The CDR3 consists of 17 residues. The germline V gene has CDR1 MDHEN and CDR2 SYDVKM. The ends were cut back, 6 bases at V and 2 bases at J, with 19 bases in the middle. CDR3 amino acids: CASSHLYPRENTGELFF. Here the CDR3 DNA reads TGTGCCAGCAGCCATTTATACCCCCGCGAAAACACCGGGGAGCTGTTTTTT. Full variable domain (remainder filled in from reference TRBV28 and TRBJ2-2): DVKVTQSSRYLVKRTGEKVFLECVQDMDHENMFWYRQDPGLGLRLIYFSYDVKMKEKGDIPEGYSVSREKKERFSLILESASTNQTSMYLCASSHLYPRENTGELFFGEGSRLTVL.

This clonotype was counted a few times. The final CDR3 position lacks the conserved phenylalanine or tryptophan, pointing to a likely read error. The V and J genes are TRBV6-1 and TRBJ1-1; D ambiguous. V was trimmed by 7 bases and J by 2 bases, leaving 14 bases between them. This CDR3 has 14 amino acids. Per germline, CDR1 MNHNS and CDR2 SASEGT. The CDR3 sequence is CASTSDGKNTEAFL. In DNA, the CDR3 is TGTGCCAGCACCTCGGACGGGAAAAACACTGAAGCTTTCCTT.

This clonotype was detected many times. The chain carries TRBV28 and TRBJ2-1, with 9 bases fitting TRBD1. The CDR3 is made up of 18 amino acids. Germline loops: CDR1 MDHEN, CDR2 SYDVKM. The J segment lost 8 bases and the V segment lost 6 bases, leaving 20 bases of the junction unmatched. The CDR3 nucleotides read TGTGCCAGCAGCTTCCCGCCCCCGGGACAGGGTAATCATGATGAGCAGTTCTTC. Amino acids: CASSFPPPGQGNHDEQFF.

This clonotype was seen a handful of times. The chain has TRBV27 and TRBJ1-2; a possible D gene is TRBD1 (6 bases). Per the germline V gene, CDR1 is MNHEY and CDR2 is SMNVEV (reference sequence). V lost 4 bases and J 0 bases, leaving 12 bases between the germline ends. The CDR3 loop spans 15 amino acids. CDR3 in amino acids: CASSYTGKANYGYTF. CDR3 DNA: TGTGCCAGCAGTTACACAGGGAAAGCTAACTATGGCTACACCTTC.

This clonotype has a count of ten or more. The chain employs TRBV7-9 and TRBJ1-1; TRBD1 is a possible D gene (6 bases). V was clipped by 7 bases and J by 2 bases, with 11 bases between them. The CDR3 extends over 13 amino acids. Germline lookup yields CDR1 SEHNR and CDR2 FQNEAQ (reference sequence). CDR3 residues: CASTKGVNTEAFF. As DNA, the CDR3 is TGTGCCAGCACCAAGGGGGTTAACACTGAAGCTTTCTTT.

V usage is TRBV7-6 and J usage is TRBJ2-5, with D unclear. The germline V and J ends were trimmed by 1 base and 5 bases, with 8 bases remaining between them. The CDR3 length is 13 residues. CDR1 SGHVS and CDR2 FNYEAQ come from the germline V gene. As DNA, the CDR3 is TGTGCCAGCAGCTTAGAGAGGTGGGAGACCCAGTACTTC. Amino acids: CASSLERWETQYF.

This clonotype came up a few times. J is TRBJ2-7 and V is TRBV7-8; tentative D call: TRBD2 (5 bases). Germline V gene lookup returns CDR1 SGHVS and CDR2 FQNEAQ. The length of the CDR3 is 14 residues. The V gene lost 0 bases and the J gene lost 2 bases, with 8 bases spanning the gap. Written as DNA, the CDR3 is TGTGCCAGCAGCTTAGCAGCGGCCACCTACGAGCAGTACTTC. Its protein product is CASSLAAATYEQYF.

V is TRBV20-1 and J is TRBJ2-1; 7 bases fit TRBD2. The CDR3 runs to 14 residues. Germline V lookup: CDR1 DFQATT, CDR2 SNEGSKA (reference sequence). V lost 3 bases to trimming and J lost 0 bases; unmatched junction nucleotides: 2. The CDR3, as DNA: TGCAGTGCTAGGGGAGGGAGCTCCTACAATGAGCAGTTCTTC. Translation: CSARGGSSYNEQFF.

The rearrangement uses TRBV2 and TRBJ2-1, with D perhaps given as TRBD1 or TRBD2 (6 bases each). Trimming pared 6 bases from V and 8 bases from J, leaving 26 bases between. The length of the CDR3 is 17 residues. Germline V gene data show CDR1 as SNHLY and CDR2 as FYNNEI. The CDR3 nucleotides read TGTGCCAGCAGGGGGAGGAGTACTGGGGGCGAAATAGATGAGCAGTTCTTC. Encoded protein: CASRGRSTGGEIDEQFF.

Regarding this clonotype: A much larger clone sits a single nucleotide away, making a read error possible. The rearrangement joins TRBV6-1 to TRBJ2-5; maybe TRBD1 (6 bases). From germline, CDR1 is MNHNS and CDR2 SASEGT. The CDR3 is made up of 18 amino acids. CDR3 nucleotides: TGTGCCAGTAGGAGGCGGCAGGGGCGCCGGATAATCCAAGAGACCCAGCACTTC. This encodes CASRRRQGRRIIQETQHF.

The chain recombines TRBV6-5 with TRBJ1-2; D is perhaps TRBD1 (5 bases). The length of the CDR3 is 17 residues. Per the germline V gene, CDR1 is MNHEY and CDR2 is SVGAGI. V lost 4 bases, J lost 2 bases, and 20 bases lay in between. The CDR3 loop is CASSSLRRGQGNYGYTF. The CDR3 DNA sequence: TGTGCCAGCAGTTCCCTCCGGAGAGGGCAGGGAAACTATGGCTACACCTTC.

The V call is TRBV20-1, the J call TRBJ2-3; D not resolved. In germline, CDR1 is DFQATT, CDR2 SNEGSKA (reference sequence). This CDR3 is built from 12 residues. V was pared by 3 bases and J by 5 bases, with 9 bases between. The CDR3 DNA sequence: TGCAGTGCTAGTAAGGATTTAGATACGCAGTATTTT. Translating it yields CSASKDLDTQYF.

A note on this clonotype: Possible read error: a much larger clone is one base away. This sequence joins TRBV28 and TRBJ2-7, with 9 positions matching TRBD1. Unmatched junction bases numbered 10, after V lost 5 bases and J lost 2 bases. CDR1 is MDHEN and CDR2 is SYDVKM in the germline V gene. The CDR3 contains 16 residues. CDR3: CASSAYAGTGPYEQYF. CDR3 DNA: TGTGCCAGCAGTGCATACGCCGGGACAGGGCCCTACGAGCAGTACTTC.

The chain has TRBV5-1 and TRBJ2-7; 9 bases are a match to TRBD1. V dropped 3 bases and J dropped 2; count of bases not matched to a gene: 9. The CDR3 spans 16 residues. Germline V gives CDR1 SGHRS, CDR2 YFSETQ. The CDR3: CASSYNPGQGTYEQYF. As DNA, the CDR3 is TGCGCCAGCAGCTACAACCCGGGACAGGGAACCTACGAGCAGTACTTC.

This clonotype showed up many times. The chain carries TRBV7-8 and TRBJ1-1; D call uncertain. Germline CDR1 reads SGHVS; CDR2 reads FQNEAQ. The CDR3 has 17 amino acids. The V end lost 1 base, the J end lost 1 base, and 16 bases lay between the germline ends. CDR3 sequence: CASSLETSLCGNTEAFF. CDR3 coding DNA: TGTGCCAGCAGCTTAGAGACCAGTTTATGTGGGAACACTGAAGCTTTCTTT.

The J gene is TRBJ2-7, the V gene TRBV12-3 or TRBV12-4, with 9 bases aligning to TRBD1. The CDR3 extends over 15 amino acids. V dropped 5 bases and J dropped 2; count of bases not matched to a gene: 7. The CDR3 reads CASSPGQGQAYEQYF. CDR3 nucleotide sequence: TGTGCCAGCAGTCCCGGACAGGGGCAGGCCTACGAGCAGTACTTC.

The V call is TRBV5-5, the J call TRBJ1-2; D is unclear. V was trimmed by 2 bases and J by 8 bases, leaving 13 bases between them. Germline V lookup: CDR1 SGHKS, CDR2 YYEKEE (reference sequence). This CDR3 comprises 13 residues. The CDR3: CASSLEGGGGYTF. CDR3 coding DNA: TGTGCCAGCAGCTTAGAGGGTGGAGGAGGCTACACCTTC.

This chain connects TRBV19 to TRBJ1-2, with D perhaps matching TRBD1 (5 bases). The V end was cut by 7 bases, the J end by 2 bases, with 14 bases between. This CDR3 is 14 amino acids long. CDR1 is LNHDA, CDR2 SQIVND, per germline (reference sequence). CDR3 region: CASTMPGRNYGYTF. Here the CDR3 DNA reads TGTGCCAGTACTATGCCAGGGCGGAACTATGGCTACACCTTC.

This chain links TRBV12-3 or TRBV12-4 with TRBJ2-5, with D possibly matching TRBD2 (5 bases). Trimming stripped 2 bases from V and 4 bases from J, with 14 bases between. This CDR3 region has 15 residues. This chain's CDR3 is CASSLYAREGETQYF. CDR3 nucleotide sequence: TGTGCCAGCAGTTTATACGCCCGGGAAGGAGAGACCCAGTACTTC.

This clonotype was observed many times. DNA of the CDR3: TGCAGTGCTAGTTCAGGGGCTAAAGAGACCCAGTACTTC. It codes for CSASSGAKETQYF. The V call is TRBV20-1, the J call TRBJ2-5, with a possible D match to TRBD1 (6 bases). Germline assignment: CDR1 DFQATT and CDR2 SNEGSKA (reference sequence). The CDR3 is 13 residues long. V lost 3 bases and J lost 3, with 11 bases in between.

Many counts were recorded for this clonotype. The CDR3 loop reads CASSSSGQGSHEQYF. CDR3 nucleotide sequence: TGTGCCAGCAGTTCCTCGGGACAGGGGTCCCACGAGCAGTACTTC. The chain uses TRBV2 and TRBJ2-7; 10 nucleotides agree with TRBD1. The J segment lost 5 bases and the V segment lost 5 bases, leaving 9 bases of the junction unmatched. CDR3 size: 15 residues. From germline, CDR1 is SNHLY and CDR2 FYNNEI.

In its sample, this clonotype was seen many times. The chain is built from TRBV12-3 or TRBV12-4 and TRBJ1-2; 7 bases line up with TRBD1. There are 18 residues in the CDR3. Trimming took 6 bases from V and 3 from J; bases not matched to a gene: 19. The DNA of the CDR3 is TGTGCCAGCAGAGGGAAGGCCGGGACAGTAACCCCGGACTATGGCTACACCTTC. Its translation: CASRGKAGTVTPDYGYTF.

The V call is TRBV6-5, the J call TRBJ2-7, with D hard to call. Per the germline V gene, CDR1 is MNHEY and CDR2 is SVGAGI. Trimming shortened V by 1 base and J by 5 bases, and 3 bases separated the two germline ends. The CDR3 extends over 11 amino acids. This CDR3 is CASSYFDEQYF. DNA for the CDR3: TGTGCCAGCAGTTACTTTGACGAGCAGTACTTC.

The chain recombines TRBV5-8 with TRBJ1-1; D possibly corresponds to TRBD1 (6 bases). Germline assignment: CDR1 SGHTS and CDR2 YDEGEE. The CDR3 sequence is 14 residues long. V lost 5 bases and J 3 bases, leaving 14 bases between the germline ends. CDR3 bases: TGTGCCAGCAGTGCCGGACAGTTTTACACTGAAGCTTTCTTT. Translation: CASSAGQFYTEAFF.

Only one count was recorded for this clonotype. One end of the junction fails to match germline, which may point to a read error. The chain carries TRBV5-1 and TRBJ1-4, with 8 bases fitting TRBD1. CDR1 and CDR2 (germline): SGHRS, YFSETQ. The CDR3 consists of 16 residues. The CDR3, as DNA: TGCGCCAGCAGCTTGGTGACAGGGGCGGGTAATGAAGAACTGTTTTTT. Encoded protein: CASSLVTGAGNEELFF.

This clonotype was detected many times. The V gene is TRBV2, the J gene TRBJ1-6; 8 bases line up with TRBD1. With 7 bases clipped from V and 4 bases from J, the junction kept 6 bases outside the gene matches. This CDR3 contains 15 residues. The germline V gene encodes CDR1 SNHLY and CDR2 FYNNEI. CDR3 in DNA: TGTGCCAGCACTTCGGACAGGGCTTATAATTCACCCCTCCACTTT. Translated, it gives CASTSDRAYNSPLHF.

This clonotype was detected a few times. This chain uses TRBV5-6 with TRBJ1-1, with unresolved D. CDR1 and CDR2 (germline): SGHDT, YYEEEE. The length of the CDR3 is 14 residues. Trimming removed 1 base from V and 7 bases from J, with 14 bases in between. CDR3 sequence: CASSLTVSVFEAFF. CDR3 nucleotides: TGTGCCAGCAGCTTGACAGTTTCCGTATTTGAAGCTTTCTTT.

The sample holds many counts of this clonotype. The CDR3 DNA is TGTGCCAGCAGGGGCGAGATTGAAAAACTGTTTTTT. It is translated as CASRGEIEKLFF. The chain couples TRBV28 to TRBJ1-4; D ambiguous. This CDR3 spans 12 amino acids. Germline V gives CDR1 MDHEN, CDR2 SYDVKM. V was trimmed by 6 bases and J by 7 bases, leaving 9 bases between them.

In this sample, this clonotype turned up many times. The genes are TRBV2 and TRBJ1-6; D remains ambiguous. There are 11 residues in the CDR3. Germline V lookup: CDR1 SNHLY, CDR2 FYNNEI. Trimming removed 6 bases at V and 14 bases at J, with 11 bases between. For the CDR3, the DNA is TGTGCCAGCAGGGAAACCGGGACCCTCCACTTT. This sequence encodes CASRETGTLHF.